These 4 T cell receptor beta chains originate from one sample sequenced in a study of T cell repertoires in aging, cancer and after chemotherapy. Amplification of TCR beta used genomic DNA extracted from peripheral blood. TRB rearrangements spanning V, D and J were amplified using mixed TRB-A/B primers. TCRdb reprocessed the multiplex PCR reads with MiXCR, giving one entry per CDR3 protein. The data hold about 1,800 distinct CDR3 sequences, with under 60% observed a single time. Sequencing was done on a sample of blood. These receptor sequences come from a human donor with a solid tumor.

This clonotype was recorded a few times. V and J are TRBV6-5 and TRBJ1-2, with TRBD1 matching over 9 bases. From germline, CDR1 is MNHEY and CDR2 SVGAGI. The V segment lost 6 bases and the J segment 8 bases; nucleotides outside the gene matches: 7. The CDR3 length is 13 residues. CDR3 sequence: CASSRGQGYGYTF. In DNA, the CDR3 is TGTGCCAGCAGCCGGGGACAGGGATACGGCTACACCTTC.

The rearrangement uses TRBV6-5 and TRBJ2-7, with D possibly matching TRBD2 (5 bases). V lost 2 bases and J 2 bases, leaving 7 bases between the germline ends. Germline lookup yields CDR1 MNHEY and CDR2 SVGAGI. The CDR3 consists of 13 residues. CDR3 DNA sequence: TGTGCCAGCAGTTACGCGGGTGCCTACGAGCAGTACTTC. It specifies CASSYAGAYEQYF.

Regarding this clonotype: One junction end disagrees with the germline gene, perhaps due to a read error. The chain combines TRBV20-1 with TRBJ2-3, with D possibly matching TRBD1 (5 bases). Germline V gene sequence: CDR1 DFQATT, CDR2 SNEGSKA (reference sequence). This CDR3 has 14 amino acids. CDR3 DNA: TGCAGTGCTGTGGACACCTTGAGCACAGATAGGCAGTATTTT. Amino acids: CSAVDTLSTDRQYF.

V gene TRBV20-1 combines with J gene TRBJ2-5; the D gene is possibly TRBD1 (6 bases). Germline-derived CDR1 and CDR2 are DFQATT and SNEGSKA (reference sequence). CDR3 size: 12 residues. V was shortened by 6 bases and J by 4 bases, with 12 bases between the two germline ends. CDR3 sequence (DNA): TGCAGTGCAATAGACAGGACAGAGACCCAGTACTTC. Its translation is CSAIDRTETQYF.